Each of the 20 T cell receptor beta chains below was sequenced from the same sample in a study of cytomegalovirus exposure and HLA in healthy donors. Primers for the PCR totalled 60 Vbeta and 13 Jbeta. Produced via immunoSEQ multiplex PCR; TCRdb's table is partial and in-frame only. Of some 130,000 clones listed, roughly 85% are singletons. The specimen was PBMCs. These receptors all come from a man aged 40-49 years in good health and CMV-seropositive.

This chain links TRBV5-5 with TRBJ2-2; D uncertain. The germline V gene has CDR1 SGHKS and CDR2 YYEKEE (reference sequence). This CDR3 has 16 amino acids. V was trimmed by 1 base and J by 0 bases, leaving 10 bases between them. The CDR3 sequence: CASSLLGRTNTGELFF. CDR3 sequence (DNA): TGTGCCAGCAGCTTGTTGGGCAGGACGAACACCGGGGAGCTGTTTTTT.

This chain connects TRBV5-5 to TRBJ1-5; D unclear. The germline V and J ends were trimmed by 0 bases and 3 bases, with 10 bases remaining between them. From germline, CDR1 is SGHKS and CDR2 YYEKEE (reference sequence). The CDR3 loop spans 15 amino acids. The CDR3 DNA follows: TGTGCCAGCAGCTTGGTGGGCCGATACAATCAGCCCCAGCATTTT. Amino acids: CASSLVGRYNQPQHF.

The chain carries TRBV5-4 and TRBJ2-5, with TRBD1 matching over 9 bases. Germline loops: CDR1 SGHNT, CDR2 YYREEE (reference sequence). J gave up 3 bases and V 4 bases, and 4 bases lay outside the gene matches. The CDR3 contains 14 residues. The CDR3 here is CASSQQGAEETQYF. CDR3 in DNA: TGTGCCAGCAGCCAACAGGGGGCTGAAGAGACCCAGTACTTC.

Regarding this clone: The junction departs from germline at one end; a sequencing error may be responsible. This rearrangement joins TRBV7-7 to TRBJ2-5; 10 positions match TRBD2. CDR1 is SSHAT, CDR2 FNYEAQ, per germline (reference sequence). This CDR3 is built from 15 residues. The chain's CDR3 is CASSLGLAGAETQYF. The CDR3 coding sequence is TGTGCTAGCAGCTTGGGTCTAGCGGGAGCAGAGACCCAGTACTTC.

In DNA, the CDR3 is TGTGCCAGCAGCCCCGGGGGGGCTTGGAACGAGCAGTACTTC. Protein product: CASSPGGAWNEQYF. The chain recombines TRBV7-2 with TRBJ2-7; TRBD2 agrees at 8 bases. The CDR3 is made up of 14 amino acids. Germline CDR1 reads SGHTA; CDR2 reads FQGNSA. V shed 5 bases and J 5 bases; nucleotides not matched to a gene: 8.

The CDR3 DNA reads TGCGCCAGCAGCGTCGGGGACAGGGGCCACGAGCAGTACTTC. This translates into CASSVGDRGHEQYF. This sequence joins TRBV5-1 and TRBJ2-7; 10 bases are a match to TRBD1. The CDR3 is 14 residues long. Germline V gene lookup returns CDR1 SGHRS and CDR2 YFSETQ. V gave up 4 bases and J gave up 5 bases; unmatched junction bases: 6.

This chain joins TRBV6-5 and TRBJ1-5; 7 bases align to TRBD1. Per germline, CDR1 MNHEY and CDR2 SVGAGI. The CDR3 is 14 amino acids. After removal of 4 bases from V and 5 bases from J, the junction contained 5 bases not matched to a gene. The CDR3 region has the DNA TGTGCCAGCAGTTCCTGGGACAGCCATCAGCCCCAGCATTTT. It translates to CASSSWDSHQPQHF.

The rearrangement uses TRBV6-1 and TRBJ1-5, with a tentative D call TRBD1 (5 bases). The CDR3 spans 14 residues. Per the germline V gene, CDR1 is MNHNS and CDR2 is SASEGT. V was clipped by 4 bases and J by 0 bases, with 7 bases between them. Here the CDR3 reads CASSARDSNQPQHF. DNA for the CDR3: TGTGCCAGCAGTGCCAGGGATAGCAATCAGCCCCAGCATTTT.

The V and J genes are TRBV29-1 and TRBJ2-7; weak D call: TRBD1 (5 bases). Trimming left V 0 bases short and J 3 bases short, with 12 bases between. The V gene's germline CDR1 is SQVTM and CDR2 ANQGSEA. This CDR3 has 14 residues. For the CDR3, the DNA is TGCAGCGTTGAAGACAGGGATTATAACTACGAGCAGTACTTC. Translation: CSVEDRDYNYEQYF.

V and J are TRBV6-1 and TRBJ1-5, with D unresolved. The germline gives CDR1 MNHNS, CDR2 SASEGT. The V and J ends lost 4 bases and 0 bases respectively, with 10 bases between them. The CDR3 has 15 amino acids. Written as DNA, the CDR3 is TGTGCCAGCAGTGCATCGGTGATTAGCAATCAGCCCCAGCATTTT. Protein product: CASSASVISNQPQHF.

This chain joins TRBV7-9 and TRBJ2-3, with 10 bases that match TRBD2. CDR1 and CDR2 from the germline V gene are SEHNR and FQNEAQ (reference sequence). V was pared by 0 bases and J by 1 base, with 1 base of the junction left unmatched. This CDR3 comprises 16 residues. This chain's CDR3 is CASSLALAGGTDTQYF. CDR3 bases: TGTGCCAGCAGCTTAGCGCTAGCGGGAGGCACAGATACGCAGTATTTT.

In this sample, this clone turned up a few times. The chain carries TRBV5-6 and TRBJ1-5; D gene ambiguous. V lost 1 base and J lost 6, with 8 bases in between. This CDR3 is built from 13 residues. Germline CDR1 is SGHDT and CDR2 is YYEEEE. The CDR3 loop is CASSLRRGQPQHF. The CDR3 DNA follows: TGTGCCAGCAGCTTGCGGCGGGGTCAGCCCCAGCATTTT.

This chain uses TRBV10-1 with TRBJ1-1, with D tentatively TRBD1 (5 bases). The germline CDR1 and CDR2 sequences are WNHNN and SYGVQD (reference sequence). The V end was cut by 11 bases, the J end by 10 bases, with 29 bases between. The CDR3 has 15 residues. In nucleotides, the CDR3 is TGCGCCCAGCCGGGCGGGACCCTTAGTGCCCATGGAGCTTTCTTT. As protein: CAQPGGTLSAHGAFF.

This chain links TRBV18 with TRBJ2-2; 8 bases line up with TRBD1. The CDR3 is 16 amino acids. Germline V gene data show CDR1 as KGHSH and CDR2 as LQKENI. The ends lost 5 bases at V and 3 bases at J; junction bases unmatched: 8. The CDR3, as DNA: TGTGCCAGCTCAGGTACCGGACAGGGTTACACCGGGGAGCTGTTTTTT. Amino acid sequence: CASSGTGQGYTGELFF.

The chain recombines TRBV27 with TRBJ2-2; no clear D. Deletions cut 8 bases from V and 2 bases from J, with 18 bases between. In germline, CDR1 is MNHEY, CDR2 SMNVEV (reference sequence). The CDR3 is made up of 16 amino acids. CDR3 coding DNA: TGTGCCAGCGGTCCTAGGAACGCAAGAAACACCGGGGAGCTGTTTTTT. Protein sequence: CASGPRNARNTGELFF.

This chain links TRBV12-5 with TRBJ2-2, with D maybe TRBD1 (6 bases). V was clipped by 8 bases and J by 3 bases, with 10 bases between them. The CDR3 has 13 residues. CDR1 is LGHNT, CDR2 FRNRAP, per germline. The CDR3 spells CASQAGDTGELFF. CDR3 coding DNA: TGTGCTAGTCAAGCAGGGGACACCGGGGAGCTGTTTTTT.

This chain's CDR3 is CASSPRQLKLFF. CDR3 in DNA: TGTGCCAGCAGTCCCCGACAGTTGAAACTGTTTTTT. This chain joins TRBV6-1 and TRBJ1-4; tentatively, D is TRBD1 (5 bases). The germline V gene has CDR1 MNHNS and CDR2 SASEGT. Trimming left V 5 bases short and J 11 bases short, with 12 bases between. The CDR3 has 12 amino acids.

The chain joins TRBV6-1 to TRBJ2-3, with 14 bases identical to TRBD2. CDR3 size: 17 residues. With V trimmed by 4 bases and J by 6 bases, 9 bases remained unmatched. CDR1 is MNHNS, CDR2 SASEGT, per germline. For the CDR3, the DNA is TGTGCCAGCAGTGGCCAACTGACTAGCGGGAGGGCCGATACGCAGTATTTT. Translating gives CASSGQLTSGRADTQYF.

The chain joins TRBV7-9 to TRBJ2-5, with TRBD2 matching over 9 bases. V was clipped by 3 bases and J by 4 bases; unmatched bases: 9. This CDR3 contains 16 residues. CDR1 is SEHNR, CDR2 FQNEAQ, per germline (reference sequence). CDR3 in DNA: TGTGCCAGCAGCTTCCCTGGGACTAGCAGAATAGAGACCCAGTACTTC. It translates to CASSFPGTSRIETQYF.

The chain combines TRBV28 with TRBJ1-5, with 9 bases fitting TRBD1. J lost 5 bases, V lost 6 bases, and 2 bases had no gene match. CDR1 MDHEN and CDR2 SYDVKM come from the germline V gene. The CDR3 consists of 13 residues. This CDR3 is CASSWTGDQPQHF. The CDR3 DNA reads as TGTGCCAGCAGCTGGACAGGGGATCAGCCCCAGCATTTT. The full variable domain, with the rest looked up from reference TRBV28 and TRBJ1-5, is DVKVTQSSRYLVKRTGEKVFLECVQDMDHENMFWYRQDPGLGLRLIYFSYDVKMKEKGDIPEGYSVSREKKERFSLILESASTNQTSMYLCASSWTGDQPQHFGDGTRLSIL.